This TCR beta chain derives from a study of T cell responses to AZD1222 COVID-19 vaccine. Data came from immunoSEQ multiplex PCR; TCRdb stores just in-frame clones and leaves some out. The sample carries around 250,000 clones, more than 85% recorded once. Trimming took 4 bases from V and 2 from J; bases not matched to a gene: 7. CDR3 length equals 16 residues. Germline-derived CDR1 and CDR2 are LGHNA and YNFKEQ. The receptor comes from an adult in good health. Sequenced material: peripheral blood, taken on day 0 of AZD1222 vaccination. This chain uses TRBV4-2 with TRBJ1-4; 7 bases map to TRBD1. CDR3 protein: CASSRADRATNEKLFF. CDR3 coding DNA: TGTGCCAGCAGCCGGGCTGACAGGGCCACTAATGAAAAACTGTTTTTT.